Listed below are T cell receptor beta chains from one sample, sequenced in a study of blood T cell repertoires in COVID-19. Sequenced by immunoSEQ multiplex PCR; TCRdb stores in-frame clones only, minus some. Of around 230,000 clones in the sample, 65% to 85% were seen once. Specimen: peripheral blood. These receptors were collected from a man between 40 and 49 years old with acute or convalescent COVID-19. Both conserved end residues are trimmed from each CDR3. The order of the fields is clone size, J gene, V gene, CDR3 protein. Clone sizes are given selectively: once, few, many, or a class where the clone is expanded.

NA TRBJ2-1 TRBV9 ASSVEAGGNNEQF
NA TRBJ2-7 TRBV3-1/TRBV3-2 ASSQGAYPYEQY
NA TRBJ1-1 TRBV6-2/TRBV6-3 ASSQLRTGLGEAF
few TRBJ1-3 TRBV6-5 ASWDRGSGNTIY
NA TRBJ2-2 TRBV4-2 ASSQEQLGTGELF
NA TRBJ2-5 TRBV6-2/TRBV6-3 ASSSPYVGSETQY
NA TRBJ1-2 TRBV5-1 ASSLGTASYGYT
NA TRBJ1-2 TRBV11-2 ASSFGQGLNYGYT
few TRBJ1-4 TRBV19 ATGQGITNEKLF
NA TRBJ2-7 TRBV29-1 SVLGTGDYEQY
NA TRBJ2-1 TRBV5-4 ASSVKTGSIDEQF
NA TRBJ1-2 TRBV5-6 ASSQRQGTNYGYT